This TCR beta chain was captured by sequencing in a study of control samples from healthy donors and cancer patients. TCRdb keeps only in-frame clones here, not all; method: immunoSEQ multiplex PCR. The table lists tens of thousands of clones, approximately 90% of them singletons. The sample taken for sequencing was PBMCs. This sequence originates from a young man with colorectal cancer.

CDR3 region: CASSRLGVINTGELFF. The CDR3 nucleotides read TGTGCCAGCAGTCGACTAGGGGTAATTAACACCGGGGAGCTGTTTTTT. J is TRBJ2-2 and V is TRBV6-6; D might be TRBD2 (6 bases). Looked up from germline, CDR1 is MNHNY and CDR2 is SVGAGI (reference sequence). V lost 5 bases and J lost 2, with 15 bases in between. This CDR3 has 16 amino acids.